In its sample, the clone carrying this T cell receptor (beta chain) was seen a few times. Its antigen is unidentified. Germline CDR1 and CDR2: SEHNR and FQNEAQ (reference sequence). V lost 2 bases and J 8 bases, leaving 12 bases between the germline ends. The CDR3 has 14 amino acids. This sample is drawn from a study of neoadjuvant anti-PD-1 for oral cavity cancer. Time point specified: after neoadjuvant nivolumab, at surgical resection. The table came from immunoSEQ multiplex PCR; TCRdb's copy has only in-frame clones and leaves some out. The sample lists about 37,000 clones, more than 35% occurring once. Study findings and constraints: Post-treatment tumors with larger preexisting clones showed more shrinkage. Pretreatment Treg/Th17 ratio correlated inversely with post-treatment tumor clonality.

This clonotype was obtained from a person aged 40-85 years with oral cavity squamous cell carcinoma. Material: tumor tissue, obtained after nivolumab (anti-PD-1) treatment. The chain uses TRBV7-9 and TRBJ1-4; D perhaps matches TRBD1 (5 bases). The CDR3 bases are TGTGCCAGCAGCTTACAGGGTGTAGGAGAAAAACTGTTTTTT. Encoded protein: CASSLQGVGEKLFF.